This T cell receptor beta chain originates from a study of OX40 agonist ivuxolimab in advanced cancers. CDR1 and CDR2 from the germline V gene are LNHDA and SQIVND (reference sequence). V trimming: 4 bases; J trimming: 8 bases; junction bases outside the gene matches: 7. The CDR3 runs to 13 residues. The data were produced by immunoSEQ multiplex PCR, yet TCRdb's version contains in-frame clones alone and is incomplete. The table has 35,000 to 45,000 clones, around 84% seen once; the top ten hold just over 20%. The chain is built from TRBV19 and TRBJ1-2, with 7 bases fitting TRBD1. The sequencing here drew on CD4+ or CD8+ T cells sorted from blood, taken in a trial of the OX40 agonist ivuxolimab. The TCR originated in an adult with an advanced solid tumor such as melanoma, head and neck, liver or kidney cancer. The CDR3 DNA reads TGTGCCAGTAGTACGACGACAGGGTACGGCTACACCTTC. As protein: CASSTTTGYGYTF.